This T cell receptor beta chain stems from a study of T cell changes during pregnancy in multiple sclerosis (dated by TCRdb to the late 2010s). Regarding the research as a whole: Changes in the T cell repertoire over the course of pregnancy were examined in this study in women with multiple sclerosis.

Receptors were amplified or captured by the immunoSEQ multiplex PCR assay. TCRdb provides this immuneACCESS table in a form limited to in-frame rearrangements. Some clones are lacking; in checked studies, under half of them reflect an unresolved V gene, and why the rest are absent is not known. This sample lists some 85,000 clones; more than 90% were detected once. Clones ranked in the top ten supply approximately 1% of the sample. The CDR3 covers 14 residues, taking in both the cysteine and the phenylalanine. Only the CDR3 portion is preserved as DNA: 42 bases, with reading frame beginning at the first base. CDR1 LNHDA and CDR2 SQIVND were looked up in the germline V gene (reference sequence). Trimming at the junction amounts to 6 bases on V and 2 bases on J, and the germline ends lie 13 bases apart. As regards this clone: No antigen is known for it. One base away there is no much larger clone; base qualities are not given.

The V and J segments used are TRBV19 and TRBJ1-2, and possibly TRBD1, on 5 matching bases. This sequence was found in a female donor with multiple sclerosis, enrolled in a pregnancy study. Sequenced here: peripheral blood, sampled in the second trimester of pregnancy. The nucleotides are TGTGCCAGTAGAAAGTCTGGGGGGAACTATGGCTACACCTTC. Translated, this gives CASRKSGGNYGYTF.